These 5 T cell receptor beta chains were all obtained from the same sample, sequenced in a study of cytomegalovirus exposure and HLA in healthy donors. 13 Jbeta primers and 60 Vbeta primers were used for the PCR. Clones were read by immunoSEQ multiplex PCR, and TCRdb kept only the in-frame ones, dropping some. This sample contains tens of thousands of clones. The sample taken for sequencing was PBMCs. Every receptor here comes from a human donor in good health.

The chain carries TRBV9 and TRBJ1-1, with 7 positions matching TRBD1. V lost 7 bases to trimming and J lost 0 bases; unmatched junction nucleotides: 9. Germline V gives CDR1 SGDLS, CDR2 YYNGEE. The CDR3 has 15 residues. Here the CDR3 DNA reads TGTGCCAGCGGCGAGGGGGCCGATATGAACACTGAAGCTTTCTTT. Translation gives CASGEGADMNTEAFF.

The chain carries TRBV9 and TRBJ1-1; D is perhaps TRBD1 (6 bases). The CDR3 spans 14 residues. Trimming pared 0 bases from V and 3 bases from J, leaving 9 bases between. CDR1 and CDR2 (germline): SGDLS, YYNGEE. CDR3 protein: CASSVGKGDTEAFF. DNA for the CDR3: TGTGCCAGCAGCGTAGGGAAGGGGGACACTGAAGCTTTCTTT.

This chain links TRBV5-1 with TRBJ2-7; D is perhaps TRBD1 (6 bases). Germline loops: CDR1 SGHRS, CDR2 YFSETQ. Trimming stripped 0 bases from V and 5 bases from J, with 9 bases between. The CDR3 sequence is 13 residues long. As DNA, the CDR3 is TGCGCCAGCAGCTTGGTCACAGGGAACGAGCAGTACTTC. This sequence encodes CASSLVTGNEQYF.

In nucleotides, the CDR3 is TGCGCCAGCAGCTGGCCCGACAGAACCTACGAGCAGTACTTC. This codes for CASSWPDRTYEQYF. The chain links TRBV5-1 to TRBJ2-7, with D maybe TRBD1 (5 bases). V was shortened by 3 bases and J by 2 bases, with 12 bases between the two germline ends. The CDR3 sequence is 14 residues long. Germline V gene sequence: CDR1 SGHRS, CDR2 YFSETQ.

The CDR3, as DNA: TGCGCCAGCAGCTTCCGGGGACTAGCGGGGGCCTCCTACAATGAGCAGTTCTTC. This codes for CASSFRGLAGASYNEQFF. This sequence joins TRBV5-1 and TRBJ2-1, with 14 bases lining up with TRBD2. V lost 2 bases and J lost 0; bases outside the gene matches: 4. CDR3 size: 18 residues. From germline, CDR1 is SGHRS and CDR2 YFSETQ.